One and the same sample provided the 16 T cell receptor beta chains below, sequenced in a study of cytomegalovirus exposure and HLA in healthy donors. The study ran its PCR with 60 Vbeta and 13 Jbeta primers. This table comes from immunoSEQ multiplex PCR, and its TCRdb copy is limited to in-frame clones, with some not included. The table records approximately 200,000 clones, 70% to 85% of them present only once. The sequenced sample was PBMCs. The receptors stem from a girl under 10 years old in good health and CMV-seronegative.

The chain uses TRBV18 and TRBJ1-1, with D perhaps matching TRBD1 (5 bases). The CDR3 loop spans 16 amino acids. Trimming removed 3 bases from V and 6 bases from J, with 20 bases in between. CDR1 and CDR2 (germline): KGHSH, LQKENI. CDR3 coding DNA: TGTGCCAGCTCACCGATCGCCGGGTCCGGGGGGGCTGAAGCTTTCTTT. It is translated as CASSPIAGSGGAEAFF.

This clone showed up just a few times. The V gene is TRBV2, the J gene TRBJ2-3; 7 bases fit TRBD2. Germline-derived CDR1 and CDR2 are SNHLY and FYNNEI. The V segment lost 7 bases and the J segment 0 bases; nucleotides outside the gene matches: 7. The CDR3 covers 15 residues. The CDR3 sequence is CASKSSGTSTDTQYF. The CDR3, as DNA: TGTGCCAGCAAGTCTAGCGGAACTAGCACAGATACGCAGTATTTT.

This chain connects TRBV11-2 to TRBJ2-4; D not certain. This CDR3 contains 17 residues. Deletions cut 3 bases from V and 1 base from J, with 16 bases between. Germline V gives CDR1 SGHAT, CDR2 FQNNGV. The chain's CDR3 is CASSLSAYAAAKNIQYF. The CDR3 coding sequence is TGTGCCAGCAGCTTGTCCGCGTACGCGGCGGCCAAAAACATTCAGTACTTC. Combining the CDR3 with reference TRBV11-2 and TRBJ2-4 gives the whole variable domain EAGVAQSPRYKIIEKRQSVAFWCNPISGHATLYWYQQILGQGPKLLIQFQNNGVVDDSQLPKDRFSAERLKGVDSTLKIQPAKLEDSAVYLCASSLSAYAAAKNIQYFGAGTRLSVL.

This clone was detected only once. The chain uses TRBV10-1 and TRBJ2-3; D is possibly TRBD2 (7 bases). The V gene's germline CDR1 is WNHNN and CDR2 SYGVQD (reference sequence). The CDR3 is 12 residues long. The germline V and J ends were trimmed by 0 bases and 13 bases, with 11 bases remaining between them. Written as DNA, the CDR3 is TGCGCCAGCAGTGAGTCCGGGGGGCTGGAGTATTTT. It yields the protein CASSESGGLEYF.

The chain links TRBV6-1 to TRBJ2-5, with D possibly being TRBD1 (6 bases). CDR1 and CDR2 from the germline V gene are MNHNS and SASEGT. The CDR3 sequence is 13 residues long. Trimming took 6 bases from V and 1 from J, leaving 9 bases between them. The CDR3 sequence: CASRRTAQETQYF. Written as DNA, the CDR3 is TGTGCCAGCAGAAGGACAGCCCAAGAGACCCAGTACTTC.

J is TRBJ2-7 and V is TRBV19; 8 bases are a match to TRBD1. The germline V gene has CDR1 LNHDA and CDR2 SQIVND (reference sequence). This CDR3 spans 13 amino acids. J lost 3 bases, V lost 5 bases, and 3 bases had no gene match. Here the CDR3 reads CASSGTGYYEQYF. As DNA, the CDR3 is TGTGCCAGTAGTGGGACAGGCTACTACGAGCAGTACTTC.

The chain carries TRBV4-1 and TRBJ1-2; the match to TRBD1 covers 7 bases. Losses at the gene ends were 4 bases for V and 5 bases for J; bases not matched to a gene: 10. This CDR3 is 15 amino acids long. CDR1 is MGHRA and CDR2 is YSYEKL in the germline V gene. The CDR3 DNA follows: TGCGCCAGCAGCCTAAGTGCGGGACAGAAGTATGGCTACACCTTC. Amino acids: CASSLSAGQKYGYTF.

This sequence joins TRBV6-6 and TRBJ1-5, with D unclear. CDR3 size: 12 residues. Germline V gene sequence: CDR1 MNHNY, CDR2 SVGAGI (reference sequence). Trimming shortened V by 4 bases and J by 6 bases, and 7 bases separated the two germline ends. CDR3 amino acids: CASSFEGQPQHF. The CDR3 nucleotides are TGTGCCAGCAGTTTTGAGGGTCAGCCCCAGCATTTT.

About this clone: The same CDR3 arises from other DNA sequences in this sample as well. J is TRBJ2-2 and V is TRBV5-1; D is possibly TRBD1 (6 bases). The CDR3 contains 14 residues. V shed 0 bases and J shed 3 bases, with 6 bases lying between them. Germline lookup yields CDR1 SGHRS and CDR2 YFSETQ. The CDR3 sequence is CASSLGQDTGELFF. The CDR3 DNA reads as TGCGCCAGCAGCTTGGGACAGGACACCGGGGAGCTGTTTTTT.

A single count supports this clone. The V call is TRBV5-1, the J call TRBJ2-1, with TRBD2 matching over 9 bases. The ends lost 5 bases at V and 4 bases at J; junction bases unmatched: 7. Germline assignment: CDR1 SGHRS and CDR2 YFSETQ. CDR3 length equals 15 residues. DNA for the CDR3: TGCGCCAGCAGTGTGGCGGGGGGGGTTTACAATGAGCAGTTCTTC. Translation: CASSVAGGVYNEQFF.

This clone showed up just a few times. J is TRBJ1-1 and V is TRBV5-1; D might be TRBD1 (5 bases). This CDR3 has 15 amino acids. Between the trimmed V and J ends, which lost 1 base and 3 bases, there was a span of 13 bases. CDR1 SGHRS and CDR2 YFSETQ come from the germline V gene. CDR3 residues: CASSLYPRADTEAFF. CDR3 DNA sequence: TGCGCCAGCAGCTTGTACCCCAGGGCGGACACTGAAGCTTTCTTT.

The rearrangement links TRBV30 to TRBJ2-5; 11 bases are a match to TRBD1. V shed 5 bases, J shed 3 bases, and the junction held 8 bases outside the gene matches. The CDR3 has 15 residues. The germline CDR1 and CDR2 sequences are GTSNPN and SVGIG (reference sequence). The CDR3 protein is CAWADRGQVKETQYF. The CDR3 DNA follows: TGTGCCTGGGCGGACAGGGGGCAAGTTAAAGAGACCCAGTACTTC.

The chain carries TRBV6-1 and TRBJ2-1, with 8 positions matching TRBD2. The trim removed 2 bases at V and 3 bases at J, leaving 0 bases unmatched. CDR1 is MNHNS, CDR2 SASEGT, per germline. The CDR3 contains 14 residues. In nucleotides, the CDR3 is TGTGCCAGCAGTGAACTAGCGGGCTACAATGAGCAGTTCTTC. Amino acid sequence: CASSELAGYNEQFF.

The chain combines TRBV7-9 with TRBJ1-2; 8 nucleotides line up with TRBD1. Germline CDR1 SEHNR, CDR2 FQNEAQ (reference sequence). J lost 0 bases, V lost 0 bases, and 6 bases had no gene match. The CDR3 covers 17 residues. CDR3 DNA sequence: TGTGCCAGCAGCTTAGCTCCCGGACAGGGCGCTAACTATGGCTACACCTTC. It is translated as CASSLAPGQGANYGYTF.

This chain links TRBV15 with TRBJ1-5; D gene uncertain. V lost 3 bases and J lost 9, with 9 bases in between. The V gene's germline CDR1 is LNHNV and CDR2 YYDKDF (reference sequence). CDR3 length equals 12 residues. CDR3 nucleotide sequence: TGTGCCACCAGCAGGCCTGCAGGGCCCCAGCATTTT. Its translation is CATSRPAGPQHF.

V is TRBV6-1 and J is TRBJ2-5; 10 nucleotides align to TRBD2. Trimming cost V 2 bases and J 3 bases; bases outside gene matches: 15. The CDR3 length is 19 residues. CDR1 is MNHNS and CDR2 is SASEGT in the germline V gene. The CDR3 DNA is TGTGCCAGCAGTGAAATTCCCCCGAACAGCGGGGGGGCCAAAGAGACCCAGTACTTC. It translates to CASSEIPPNSGGAKETQYF.